This TCR beta chain appears in the sequencing data of a study of T cell repertoires in cytomegalovirus infection. In TCRdb, the reads were re-called with MiXCR into one record per CDR3 protein. The data contain 300,000 to 400,000 distinct CDR3 sequences, more than 9% of them singletons. At least ten counts were recorded for this clonotype. The antigen is unknown. The CDR3 extends over 14 amino acids. The trim removed 1 base at V and 7 bases at J, leaving 3 bases unmatched. Per germline, CDR1 SGHVS and CDR2 FQNEAQ. Broader study findings: Within the response measured ex vivo, HLA-C-restricted CMV-specific TCR beta clonotypes were dominant.

Input material: PBMCs. This clonotype was obtained from a human donor in good health (CMV status not recorded). Some clones in this sample may be carry-over from other donors' samples. The chain has TRBV7-8 and TRBJ1-4, with TRBD1 matching 7 bases. The CDR3 bases are TGTGCCAGCAGCTTAGGAGAGGGGGCTGAAAAACTGTTTTTT. Amino acid sequence: CASSLGEGAEKLFF. The full variable domain, with the rest looked up from reference TRBV7-8 and TRBJ1-4, is GAGVSQSPRYKVAKRGQDVALRCDPISGHVSLFWYQQALGQGPEFLTYFQNEAQLDKSGLPSDRFFAERPEGSVSTLKIQRTQQEDSAVYLCASSLGEGAEKLFFGSGTQLSVL.